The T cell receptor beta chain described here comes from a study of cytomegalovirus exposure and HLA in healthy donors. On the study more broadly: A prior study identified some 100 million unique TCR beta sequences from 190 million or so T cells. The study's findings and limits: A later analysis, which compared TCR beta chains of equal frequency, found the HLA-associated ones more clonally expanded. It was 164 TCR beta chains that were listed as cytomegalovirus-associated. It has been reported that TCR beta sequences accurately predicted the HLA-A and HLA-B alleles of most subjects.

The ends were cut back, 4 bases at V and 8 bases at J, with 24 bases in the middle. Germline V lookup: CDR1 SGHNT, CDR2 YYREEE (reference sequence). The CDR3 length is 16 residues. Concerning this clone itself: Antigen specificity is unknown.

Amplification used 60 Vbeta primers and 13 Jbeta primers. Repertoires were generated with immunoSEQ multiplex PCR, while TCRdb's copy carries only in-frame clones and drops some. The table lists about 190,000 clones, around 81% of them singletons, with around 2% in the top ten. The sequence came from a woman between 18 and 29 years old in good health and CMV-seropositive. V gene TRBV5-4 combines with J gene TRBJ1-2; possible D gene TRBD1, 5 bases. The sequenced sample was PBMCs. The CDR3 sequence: CASSQRGGAGLRGYTF. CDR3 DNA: TGTGCCAGCAGCCAGCGGGGTGGCGCAGGGTTGCGCGGCTACACCTTC.